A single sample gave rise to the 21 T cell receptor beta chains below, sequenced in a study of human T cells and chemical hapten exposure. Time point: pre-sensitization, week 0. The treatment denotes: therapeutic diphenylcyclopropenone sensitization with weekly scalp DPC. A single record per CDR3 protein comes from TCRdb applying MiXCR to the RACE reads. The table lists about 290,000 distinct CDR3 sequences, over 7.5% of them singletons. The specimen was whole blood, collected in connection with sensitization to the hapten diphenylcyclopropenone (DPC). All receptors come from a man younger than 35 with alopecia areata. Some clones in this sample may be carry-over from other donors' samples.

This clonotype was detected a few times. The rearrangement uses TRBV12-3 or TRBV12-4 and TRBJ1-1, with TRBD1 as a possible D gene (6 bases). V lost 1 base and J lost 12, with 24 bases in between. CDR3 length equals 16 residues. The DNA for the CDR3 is TGTGCCAGCAGTTTAGAAGCTACTAGTGGGGGGGCGCGGACTTTCTTT. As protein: CASSLEATSGGARTFF.

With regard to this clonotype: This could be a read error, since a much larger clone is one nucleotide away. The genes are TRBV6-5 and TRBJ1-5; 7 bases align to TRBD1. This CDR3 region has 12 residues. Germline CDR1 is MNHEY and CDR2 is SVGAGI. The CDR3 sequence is CAGSYRGGPQHF. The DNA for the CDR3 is TGTGCCGGCAGTTACAGGGGAGGGCCCCAGCATTTT.

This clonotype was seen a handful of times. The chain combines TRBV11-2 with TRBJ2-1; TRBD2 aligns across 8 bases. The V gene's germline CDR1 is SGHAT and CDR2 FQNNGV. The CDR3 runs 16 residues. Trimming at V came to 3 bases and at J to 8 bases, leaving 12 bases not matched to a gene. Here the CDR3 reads CASSFRFRGGRDEQFF. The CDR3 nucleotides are TGTGCCAGCAGCTTCCGCTTCCGGGGGGGCCGCGATGAGCAGTTCTTC.

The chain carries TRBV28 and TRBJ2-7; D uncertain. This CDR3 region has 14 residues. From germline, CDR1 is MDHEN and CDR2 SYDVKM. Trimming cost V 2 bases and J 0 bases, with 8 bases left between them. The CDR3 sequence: CASSLGRLSYEQYF. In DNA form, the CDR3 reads TGTGCCAGCAGTTTAGGACGGCTCTCCTACGAGCAGTACTTC.

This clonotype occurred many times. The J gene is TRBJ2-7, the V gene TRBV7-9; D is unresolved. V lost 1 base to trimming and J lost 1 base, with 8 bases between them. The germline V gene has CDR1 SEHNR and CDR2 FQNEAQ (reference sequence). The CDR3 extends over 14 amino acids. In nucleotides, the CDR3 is TGTGCCAGCAGCTTAGTTGCCGGTTCCTACGAGCAGTACGTC. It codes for CASSLVAGSYEQYV.

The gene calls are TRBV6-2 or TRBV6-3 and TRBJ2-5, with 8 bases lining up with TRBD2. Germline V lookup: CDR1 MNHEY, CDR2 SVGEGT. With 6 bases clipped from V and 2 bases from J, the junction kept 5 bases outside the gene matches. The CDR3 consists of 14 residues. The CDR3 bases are TGTGCCAGCAGCCGAGCGGGGGTACAAGAGACCCAGTACTTC. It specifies CASSRAGVQETQYF.

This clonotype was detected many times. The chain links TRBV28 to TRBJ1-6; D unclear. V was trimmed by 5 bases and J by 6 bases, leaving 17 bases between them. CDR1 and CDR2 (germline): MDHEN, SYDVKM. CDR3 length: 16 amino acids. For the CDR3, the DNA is TGTGCCAGCAGTCCTCGCCCCGGTGTGGGTAATTCACCCCTCCACTTT. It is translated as CASSPRPGVGNSPLHF.

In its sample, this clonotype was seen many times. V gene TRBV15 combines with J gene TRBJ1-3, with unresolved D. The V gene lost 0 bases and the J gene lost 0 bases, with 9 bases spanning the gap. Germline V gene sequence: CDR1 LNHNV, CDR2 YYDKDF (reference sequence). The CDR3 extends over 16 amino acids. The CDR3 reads CATSRDKSLSGNTIYF. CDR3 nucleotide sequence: TGTGCCACCAGCAGAGATAAAAGCCTCTCTGGAAACACCATATATTTT.

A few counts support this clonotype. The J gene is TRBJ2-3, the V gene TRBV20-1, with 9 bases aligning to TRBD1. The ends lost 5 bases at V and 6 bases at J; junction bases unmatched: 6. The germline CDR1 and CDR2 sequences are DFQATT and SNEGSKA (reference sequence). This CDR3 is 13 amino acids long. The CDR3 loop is CSAPRQGGDTQYF. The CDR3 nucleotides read TGCAGTGCTCCTCGACAGGGGGGGGATACGCAGTATTTT.

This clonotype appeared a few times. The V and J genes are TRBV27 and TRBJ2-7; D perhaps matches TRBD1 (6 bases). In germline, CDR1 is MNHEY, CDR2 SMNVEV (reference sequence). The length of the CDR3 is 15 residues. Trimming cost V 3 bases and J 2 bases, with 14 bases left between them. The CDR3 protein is CASSFLRDITYEQYF. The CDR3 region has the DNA TGTGCCAGCAGTTTCCTCCGGGACATTACCTACGAGCAGTACTTC.

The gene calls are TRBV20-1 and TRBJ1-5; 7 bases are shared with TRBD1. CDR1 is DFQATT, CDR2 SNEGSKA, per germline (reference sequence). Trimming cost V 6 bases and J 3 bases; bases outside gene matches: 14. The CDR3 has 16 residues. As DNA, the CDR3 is TGCAGTGCCAGGACAGGCAGCAGGGGACTCAATCAGCCCCAGCATTTT. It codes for CSARTGSRGLNQPQHF.

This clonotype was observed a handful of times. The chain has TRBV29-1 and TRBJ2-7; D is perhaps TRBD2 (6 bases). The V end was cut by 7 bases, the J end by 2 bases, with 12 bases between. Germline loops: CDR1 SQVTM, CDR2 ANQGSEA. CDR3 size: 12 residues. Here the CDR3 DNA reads TGCAGCGGGGGGACGGGAGCCTACGAGCAGTACTTC. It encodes CSGGTGAYEQYF.

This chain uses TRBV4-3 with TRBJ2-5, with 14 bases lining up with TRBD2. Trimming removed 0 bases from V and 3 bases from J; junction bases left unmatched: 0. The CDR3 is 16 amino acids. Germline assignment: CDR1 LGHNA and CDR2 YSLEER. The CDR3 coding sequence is TGCGCCAGCAGCCAAGAGACTAGCGGGGGGGAAGAGACCCAGTACTTC. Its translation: CASSQETSGGEETQYF.

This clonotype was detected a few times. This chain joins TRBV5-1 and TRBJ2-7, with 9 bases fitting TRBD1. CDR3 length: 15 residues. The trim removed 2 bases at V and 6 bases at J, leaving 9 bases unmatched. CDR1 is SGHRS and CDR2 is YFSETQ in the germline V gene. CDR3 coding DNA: TGCGCCAGCAGCTTCTCCGGGACAGGGACCTCCGAGCAGTACTTC. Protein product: CASSFSGTGTSEQYF. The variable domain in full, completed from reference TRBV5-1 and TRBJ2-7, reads KAGVTQTPRYLIKTRGQQVTLSCSPISGHRSVSWYQQTPGQGLQFLFEYFSETQRNKGNFPGRFSGRQFSNSRSEMNVSTLELGDSALYLCASSFSGTGTSEQYFGPGTRLTVT.

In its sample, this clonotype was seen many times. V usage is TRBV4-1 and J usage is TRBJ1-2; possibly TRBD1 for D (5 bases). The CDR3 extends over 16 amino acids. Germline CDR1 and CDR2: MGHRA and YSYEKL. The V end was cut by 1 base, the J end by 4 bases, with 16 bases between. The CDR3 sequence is CASSQGFWGDGYGYTF. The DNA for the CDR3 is TGCGCCAGCAGCCAAGGCTTTTGGGGGGACGGCTATGGCTACACCTTC.

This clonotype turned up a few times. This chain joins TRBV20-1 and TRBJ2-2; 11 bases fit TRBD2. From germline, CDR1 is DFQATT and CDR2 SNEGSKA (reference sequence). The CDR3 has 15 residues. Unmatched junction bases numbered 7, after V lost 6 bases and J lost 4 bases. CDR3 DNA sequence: TGCAGTGCCAGCACTAGCGGGGGCGGCACCGGGGAGCTGTTTTTT. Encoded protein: CSASTSGGGTGELFF.

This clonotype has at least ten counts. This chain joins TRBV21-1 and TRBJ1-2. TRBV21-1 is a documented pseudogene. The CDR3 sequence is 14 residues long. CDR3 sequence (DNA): TGTGCCAGCAGCCTCATCCCAGGAAACTATGGCTACACCTTC. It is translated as CASSLIPGNYGYTF.

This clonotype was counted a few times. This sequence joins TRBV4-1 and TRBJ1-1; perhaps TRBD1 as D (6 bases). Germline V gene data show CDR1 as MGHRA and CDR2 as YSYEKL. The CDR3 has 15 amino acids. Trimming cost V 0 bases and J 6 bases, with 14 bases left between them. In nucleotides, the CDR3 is TGCGCCAGCAGCCAAGAGGGGGCGGGCCTCGCTGAAGCTTTCTTT. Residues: CASSQEGAGLAEAFF.

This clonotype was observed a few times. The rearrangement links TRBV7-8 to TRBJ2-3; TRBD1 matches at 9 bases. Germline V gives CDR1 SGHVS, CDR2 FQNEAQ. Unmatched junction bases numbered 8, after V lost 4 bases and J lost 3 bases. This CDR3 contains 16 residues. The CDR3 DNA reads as TGTGCCAGCAGCTCACAAAACAGGGGGCGGACAGATACGCAGTATTTT. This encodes CASSSQNRGRTDTQYF.

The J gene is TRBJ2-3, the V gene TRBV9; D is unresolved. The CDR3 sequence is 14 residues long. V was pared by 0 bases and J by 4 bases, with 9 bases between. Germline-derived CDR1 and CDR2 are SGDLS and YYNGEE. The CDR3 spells CASSVDSVPDTQYF. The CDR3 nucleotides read TGTGCCAGCAGCGTAGACTCCGTCCCAGATACGCAGTATTTT.

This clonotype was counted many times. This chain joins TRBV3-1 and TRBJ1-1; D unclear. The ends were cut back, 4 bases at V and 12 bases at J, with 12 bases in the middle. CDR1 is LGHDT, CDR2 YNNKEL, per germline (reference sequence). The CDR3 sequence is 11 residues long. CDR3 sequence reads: CASSLKAQTFF. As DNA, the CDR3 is TGTGCCAGCAGCCTCAAGGCCCAAACTTTCTTT.